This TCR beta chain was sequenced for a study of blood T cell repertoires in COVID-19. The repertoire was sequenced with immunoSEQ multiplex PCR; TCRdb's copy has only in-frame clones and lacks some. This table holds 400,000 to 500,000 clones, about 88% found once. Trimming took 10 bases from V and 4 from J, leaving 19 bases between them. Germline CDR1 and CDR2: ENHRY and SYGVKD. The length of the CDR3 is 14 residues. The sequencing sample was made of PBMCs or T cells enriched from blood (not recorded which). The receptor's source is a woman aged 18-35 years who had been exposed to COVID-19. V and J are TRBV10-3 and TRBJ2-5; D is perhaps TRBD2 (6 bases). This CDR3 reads CATRRGRTRETQYF. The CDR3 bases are TGTGCCACTCGGCGGGGACGGACCCGAGAGACCCAGTACTTC.